This TCR beta chain was recovered during a study of CD8 T cells in Susac syndrome. Random hexamers were used to reverse transcribe an amount of roughly 0.5 to 1 ug RNA. TCRdb independently ran MiXCR on the immunoSEQ multiplex PCR reads; one entry per CDR3 protein. The sample lists 75,000 or so distinct CDR3 sequences, 94% occurring once. Trimming left V 1 base short and J 0 bases short, with 10 bases between. The germline V gene encodes CDR1 LGHNA and CDR2 YNFKEQ. The CDR3 covers 16 residues. Sequencing used CD8+ T cells from PBMCs. The sequence was obtained from a human donor with Susac syndrome. The genes are TRBV4-2 and TRBJ1-5; weak D call: TRBD1 (6 bases). The CDR3 DNA is TGTGCCAGCAGCCAAGGACAGGTTATTAGCAATCAGCCCCAGCATTTT. It specifies CASSQGQVISNQPQHF.